The next 22 T cell receptor beta chains were all read from a single sample in a study of cytomegalovirus exposure and HLA in healthy donors. The PCR used 60 Vbeta and 13 Jbeta primers. Generated by immunoSEQ multiplex PCR, the TCRdb table keeps only in-frame clones and is missing some. The sample yields about 140,000 clones, roughly 60% seen once. The specimen sequenced was PBMCs. The receptor set was obtained from a woman aged 35 to 49 in good health and CMV-seronegative.

CDR3 sequence (DNA): TGCGCCAGCAGCCAAAGACTAGCGGCAGATACGCAGTATTTT. It translates to CASSQRLAADTQYF. V and J are TRBV4-3 and TRBJ2-3, with 9 positions matching TRBD2. The CDR3 contains 14 residues. V was clipped by 2 bases and J by 4 bases; unmatched bases: 1. The germline CDR1 and CDR2 sequences are LGHNA and YSLEER.

This clone appeared a few times. The rearrangement joins TRBV15 to TRBJ1-1; maybe TRBD1 (6 bases). Germline V gene sequence: CDR1 LNHNV, CDR2 YYDKDF (reference sequence). Between the trimmed V and J ends, which lost 0 bases and 1 base, there was a span of 18 bases. The CDR3 is 18 residues long. The CDR3 region is CATSRDSPGGGQNTEAFF. CDR3 in DNA: TGTGCCACCAGCAGAGATAGCCCCGGGGGGGGCCAGAACACTGAAGCTTTCTTT.

In its sample, this clone was seen once. The rearrangement joins TRBV5-1 to TRBJ2-5; D is possibly TRBD2 (5 bases). V was pared by 3 bases and J by 4 bases, with 10 bases between. The CDR3 covers 13 residues. Germline loops: CDR1 SGHRS, CDR2 YFSETQ. The CDR3 DNA is TGCGCCAGCAGCTCCCGACGGGGAGAGACCCAGTACTTC. This encodes CASSSRRGETQYF.

In its sample, this clone was seen a few times. The chain carries TRBV7-3 and TRBJ2-3, with 7 positions matching TRBD1. With V trimmed by 5 bases and J by 2 bases, 4 bases remained unmatched. Germline CDR1 is SGHTA and CDR2 is FQGTGA. The CDR3 loop spans 14 amino acids. The chain's CDR3 is CASSPGQNTDTQYF. DNA of the CDR3: TGTGCCAGCAGCCCGGGACAGAACACAGATACGCAGTATTTT.

The V gene is TRBV7-8, the J gene TRBJ2-2; maybe TRBD1 (6 bases). V was pared by 2 bases and J by 2 bases, with 18 bases between. This CDR3 has 18 residues. Per the germline V gene, CDR1 is SGHVS and CDR2 is FQNEAQ. For the CDR3, the DNA is TGTGCCAGCAGCTTAAAAACAGGGAAGGGGGAAAACACCGGGGAGCTGTTTTTT. Encoded protein: CASSLKTGKGENTGELFF.

The chain is built from TRBV5-1 and TRBJ1-1; unclear D gene. V lost 2 bases and J 3 bases, leaving 5 bases between the germline ends. Germline V CDR1 and CDR2: SGHRS, YFSETQ. This CDR3 contains 12 residues. As DNA, the CDR3 is TGCGCCAGCAGCTTAACAGACACTGAAGCTTTCTTT. As protein: CASSLTDTEAFF.

The V call is TRBV11-2, the J call TRBJ1-4; the D gene is possibly TRBD1 (6 bases). Germline CDR1 reads SGHAT; CDR2 reads FQNNGV. The ends were cut back, 3 bases at V and 10 bases at J, with 12 bases in the middle. The CDR3 has 13 residues. CDR3 DNA sequence: TGTGCCAGCAGCTTCAACAGGGAGGGAAAACTGTTTTTT. Its translation is CASSFNREGKLFF.

In this sample, this clone turned up a few times. The V call is TRBV4-1, the J call TRBJ2-7, with a weak D call TRBD2 (6 bases). The CDR3 runs to 14 residues. Trimming shortened V by 0 bases and J by 6 bases, and 12 bases separated the two germline ends. Looked up from germline, CDR1 is MGHRA and CDR2 is YSYEKL. The CDR3 region has the DNA TGCGCCAGCAGCCAAGATGGTGGGGGAGGCGAGCAGTACTTC. Its protein product is CASSQDGGGGEQYF.

V usage is TRBV7-3 and J usage is TRBJ2-5; 7 bases align to TRBD2. The CDR3 contains 15 residues. The germline gives CDR1 SGHTA, CDR2 FQGTGA. Losses at the gene ends were 0 bases for V and 5 bases for J; bases not matched to a gene: 6. This CDR3 reads CASSLTGGRDETQYF. The CDR3 DNA is TGTGCCAGCAGCTTAACGGGAGGGCGCGATGAGACCCAGTACTTC.

The chain uses TRBV30 and TRBJ1-4, with 7 nucleotides matching TRBD1. After removal of 0 bases from V and 6 bases from J, the junction contained 4 bases not matched to a gene. The length of the CDR3 is 14 residues. Per the germline V gene, CDR1 is GTSNPN and CDR2 is SVGIG (reference sequence). The CDR3 DNA reads TGTGCCTGGAGTGTACGGGACAGTTATGAAAAACTGTTTTTT. Encoded protein: CAWSVRDSYEKLFF.

CDR3 nucleotides: TGTGCCAGCAGCCTAAGCCTAGCTCGAGAGACCCAGTACTTC. Encoded protein: CASSLSLARETQYF. This rearrangement joins TRBV7-2 to TRBJ2-5; tentative D call: TRBD2 (5 bases). V lost 5 bases, J lost 4 bases, and 14 bases lay in between. CDR3 length equals 14 residues. Germline V gives CDR1 SGHTA, CDR2 FQGNSA.

The chain couples TRBV6-1 to TRBJ2-5, with a possible D match to TRBD2 (5 bases). The length of the CDR3 is 18 residues. The germline V and J ends were trimmed by 0 bases and 7 bases, with 24 bases remaining between them. Germline V gene sequence: CDR1 MNHNS, CDR2 SASEGT. The CDR3 DNA sequence: TGTGCCAGCAGTGAAGCCGTGAAAGTTTTTGGGCTTGAGGGGACCCAGTACTTC. Residues: CASSEAVKVFGLEGTQYF.

The rearrangement uses TRBV9 and TRBJ2-5; 7 nucleotides match TRBD2. V lost 3 bases and J lost 3; bases outside the gene matches: 5. The CDR3 has 14 amino acids. The germline CDR1 and CDR2 sequences are SGDLS and YYNGEE. This chain's CDR3 is CASSADSGEETQYF. Here the CDR3 DNA reads TGTGCCAGCAGCGCAGACAGCGGGGAAGAGACCCAGTACTTC.

This chain joins TRBV14 and TRBJ1-2; 9 nucleotides agree with TRBD1. Germline V gene data show CDR1 as SGHDN and CDR2 as FVKESK. With 1 base clipped from V and 3 bases from J, the junction kept 9 bases outside the gene matches. This CDR3 is 17 amino acids long. As DNA, the CDR3 is TGTGCCAGCAGCCAAGCGGGACAGGGACGTCTTTACTATGGCTACACCTTC. This translates into CASSQAGQGRLYYGYTF. Drawing the rest from reference TRBV14 and TRBJ1-2, the complete variable domain is EAGVTQFPSHSVIEKGQTVTLRCDPISGHDNLYWYRRVMGKEIKFLLHFVKESKQDESGMPNNRFLAERTGGTYSTLKVQPAELEDSGVYFCASSQAGQGRLYYGYTFGSGTRLTVV.

This clone was picked up a small number of times. The V and J genes are TRBV30 and TRBJ1-2; D remains unclear. CDR1 is GTSNPN, CDR2 SVGIG, per germline (reference sequence). V was trimmed by 0 bases and J by 8 bases, leaving 19 bases between them. There are 15 residues in the CDR3. CDR3 region: CAWSVTGSATGGYTF. Here the CDR3 DNA reads TGTGCCTGGAGTGTAACGGGGTCGGCCACGGGAGGCTACACCTTC.

This sequence joins TRBV7-2 and TRBJ1-2; 10 positions agree with TRBD1. The CDR3 is made up of 14 amino acids. Germline loops: CDR1 SGHTA, CDR2 FQGNSA. Trimming took 5 bases from V and 5 from J; bases not matched to a gene: 5. Here the CDR3 reads CASSRDRGGYGYTF. CDR3 nucleotide sequence: TGTGCCAGCAGCCGGGACAGGGGCGGGTATGGCTACACCTTC.

The CDR3 DNA is TGCGCCAGCAGCCCTGGAGGGACAGACCGTCGAAACACCATATATTTT. Translating gives CASSPGGTDRRNTIYF. The V and J genes are TRBV5-1 and TRBJ1-3, with 7 positions matching TRBD1. V gave up 4 bases and J gave up 5 bases; unmatched junction bases: 12. Germline lookup yields CDR1 SGHRS and CDR2 YFSETQ. The CDR3 covers 16 residues.

The gene calls are TRBV5-1 and TRBJ2-2, with 13 bases aligning to TRBD2. V was clipped by 1 base and J by 1 base; unmatched bases: 4. This CDR3 has 18 amino acids. Germline CDR1 SGHRS, CDR2 YFSETQ. CDR3 DNA sequence: TGCGCCAGCAGCTTGCGACTAGCGGGGGGCCTGAACACCGGGGAGCTGTTTTTT. Its translation: CASSLRLAGGLNTGELFF.

This chain connects TRBV5-6 to TRBJ1-5; TRBD1 is a possible D gene (6 bases). Trimming took 4 bases from V and 4 from J, leaving 18 bases between them. The V gene's germline CDR1 is SGHDT and CDR2 YYEEEE. There are 16 residues in the CDR3. CDR3 sequence reads: CASSRGPQGSNQPQHF. Written as DNA, the CDR3 is TGTGCCAGCAGCCGTGGACCCCAGGGGTCAAATCAGCCCCAGCATTTT.

The chain combines TRBV5-5 with TRBJ1-6, with D possibly TRBD1 on 6 matching bases. V was cut by 4 bases and J by 7 bases, with 12 bases left in between. Germline V gene lookup returns CDR1 SGHKS and CDR2 YYEKEE (reference sequence). This CDR3 has 14 residues. This CDR3 is CASSPEGGNSPLHF. The CDR3 nucleotides are TGTGCCAGCAGCCCCGAGGGGGGGAATTCACCCCTCCACTTT. The whole variable domain, remainder taken from reference TRBV5-5 and TRBJ1-6, is DAGVTQSPTHLIKTRGQQVTLRCSPISGHKSVSWYQQVLGQGPQFIFQYYEKEERGRGNFPDRFSARQFPNYSSELNVNALLLGDSALYLCASSPEGGNSPLHFGNGTRLTVT.

This chain joins TRBV5-4 and TRBJ1-4; D is uncertain. The CDR3 is 13 residues long. The V end lost 0 bases, the J end lost 8 bases, and 8 bases lay between the germline ends. The germline CDR1 and CDR2 sequences are SGHNT and YYREEE (reference sequence). The CDR3 reads CASSLGNREKLFF. CDR3 sequence (DNA): TGTGCCAGCAGCTTGGGTAACCGGGAAAAACTGTTTTTT.

This chain links TRBV12-5 with TRBJ1-5; D possibly corresponds to TRBD1 (5 bases). Trimming left V 3 bases short and J 6 bases short, with 18 bases between. This CDR3 spans 16 amino acids. Germline lookup yields CDR1 LGHNT and CDR2 FRNRAP. The CDR3 DNA reads as TGTGCTAGTGGTTTAGGGGATCAGGGCTTCCGTCAGCCCCAGCATTTT. Residues: CASGLGDQGFRQPQHF.